The source of this T cell receptor beta chain is a study of blood T cell repertoires in COVID-19. As for the study in general: T cells, B-cell-depleted T cells, or PBMCs provided the cDNA or gDNA that served as material.

Authors' methods: Amplification from reference gene primers served as the basis for estimated nucleated cell counts. Some clones are missing from TCRdb's copy, which holds only in-frame ones; the method was immunoSEQ multiplex PCR. D and trimming come from the DNA, and the V and J calls and clone size come from that table. The sample lists fewer than 250,000 clones, roughly 85% seen once, with 3.5% to 4% in the top ten. Trimming took 6 bases from V and 7 from J; bases not matched to a gene: 5. This CDR3 has 13 residues. The V gene's germline CDR1 is SNHLY and CDR2 FYNNEI. The cohort comprised adults aged roughly 18 to 95 years residing in approximately 25 US areas. Allocation to cohorts depended on clinical history reported by the participants.

The chain couples TRBV2 to TRBJ2-2; the match to TRBD1 covers 7 bases. The clonotype was recovered from a woman aged 40 to 50 with acute COVID-19. The specimen sequenced was PBMCs or T cells enriched from blood (not recorded which). Written as DNA, the CDR3 is TGTGCCAGCAGGACAGGGTCAGGCGGGGAGCTGTTTTTT. The encoded protein is CASRTGSGGELFF.